These 15 T cell receptor beta chains share one sample of origin, sequenced in a study of shared clonotypes between healthy human individuals (dated by TCRdb to about 2020). The protocol used for the library was the immunoSEQ multiplex PCR assay. As stored in TCRdb, this immuneACCESS dataset retains in-frame rearrangements with V and J assigned. A fraction of the clones does not appear; measured against another copy, unresolved V genes explain less than half of the discrepancy, and the remainder lacks a known reason. This sample holds 950,000 to 1,100,000 clones; about 80% were observed only once. Of the sample, 0.55% to 0.7% is held by the ten largest clones. The source material was memory CD4+ T cells from PBMCs. This specimen's cell subset or site label, per the study, means: CD45RA-negative fraction. Receptors originate from a man between 18 and 35 years old in good health. Some clones in this sample may be carry-over from other donors' samples.

A word on this clone: A far larger clone is only one base removed, so a read error is likely. The CDR3 ends on some other residue instead of the conserved phenylalanine or tryptophan, so this is likely a read error. The genes are TRBV4-2 and TRBJ1-5; D is uncertain. The CDR3 extends over 13 amino acids. Trimming shortened V by 5 bases and J by 3 bases, and 8 bases separated the two germline ends. The germline CDR1 and CDR2 sequences are LGHNA and YNFKEQ. The CDR3 spells CASSSQYNQPQHL. The CDR3 DNA reads as TGTGCCAGCAGCTCTCAATACAATCAGCCCCAGCATCTT.

This sequence joins TRBV6-5 and TRBJ2-5; D not resolved. Looked up from germline, CDR1 is MNHEY and CDR2 is SVGAGI. V lost 0 bases to trimming and J lost 9 bases, with 17 bases between them. The CDR3 is made up of 15 amino acids. The CDR3 DNA is TGTGCCAGCAGTTACTCGACCGTGGCGGTTGCAGCCCAGTACTTC. Amino acids: CASSYSTVAVAAQYF.

This clone was detected only once. J is TRBJ2-3 and V is TRBV19, with D possibly being TRBD1 (6 bases). Germline CDR1 LNHDA, CDR2 SQIVND (reference sequence). This CDR3 region has 16 residues. The V end lost 4 bases, the J end lost 5 bases, and 19 bases lay between the germline ends. The CDR3 spells CASSTDAPGQGDTQYF. In nucleotides, the CDR3 is TGTGCCAGTAGTACCGATGCCCCGGGACAAGGAGATACGCAGTATTTT.

The chain couples TRBV5-1 to TRBJ2-5; D perhaps matches TRBD1 (5 bases). Germline V lookup: CDR1 SGHRS, CDR2 YFSETQ. This CDR3 has 13 residues. V was clipped by 2 bases and J by 4 bases, with 9 bases between them. The CDR3 bases are TGCGCCAGCAGCTTTCAAGGGGCAGAGACCCAGTACTTC. This gives the protein CASSFQGAETQYF.

V is TRBV7-2 and J is TRBJ2-7, with 12 bases aligning to TRBD2. This CDR3 contains 14 residues. The trim removed 2 bases at V and 6 bases at J, leaving 2 bases unmatched. Per the germline V gene, CDR1 is SGHTA and CDR2 is FQGNSA. This CDR3 reads CASSLRTSGIEQYF. The CDR3 bases are TGTGCCAGCAGCTTAAGGACTAGCGGGATCGAGCAGTACTTC.

The chain recombines TRBV5-4 with TRBJ1-4, with 9 bases matching TRBD1. This CDR3 is built from 16 residues. J gave up 4 bases and V 4 bases, and 8 bases lay outside the gene matches. CDR1 SGHNT and CDR2 YYREEE come from the germline V gene (reference sequence). For the CDR3, the DNA is TGTGCCAGCAGCCCCACAGGGGGCGGGGGTAATGAAAAACTGTTTTTT. It codes for CASSPTGGGGNEKLFF.

The gene calls are TRBV27 and TRBJ2-3, with D uncertain. CDR3 size: 13 residues. From germline, CDR1 is MNHEY and CDR2 SMNVEV (reference sequence). The V gene lost 8 bases and the J gene lost 7 bases, with 16 bases spanning the gap. In nucleotides, the CDR3 is TGTGCCAGCGCCACACCAGGAAGGAATACGCAGTATTTT. Translation gives CASATPGRNTQYF.

This clone was seen a single time. CDR3 sequence (DNA): TGTGCCAGCAGCTTAGGGGCAGGGGGCCGTCAGCCCCAGCATTTT. This encodes CASSLGAGGRQPQHF. This chain connects TRBV7-8 to TRBJ1-5; 8 nucleotides align to TRBD1. Germline V CDR1 and CDR2: SGHVS, FQNEAQ. The V and J ends lost 1 base and 6 bases, in that order; junction bases with no gene match: 5. The CDR3 totals 15 residues.

V gene TRBV5-4 combines with J gene TRBJ2-7, with D tentatively TRBD1 or TRBD2 (5 bases each). This CDR3 has 14 residues. The V end lost 3 bases, the J end lost 3 bases, and 13 bases lay between the germline ends. The germline V gene has CDR1 SGHNT and CDR2 YYREEE (reference sequence). CDR3 sequence (DNA): TGTGCCAGCAGCTGGGGGACCGAAAACTACGAGCAGTACTTC. Translating gives CASSWGTENYEQYF.

This chain uses TRBV28 with TRBJ1-2; 8 nucleotides match TRBD1. Germline CDR1 reads MDHEN; CDR2 reads SYDVKM. The CDR3 runs 13 residues. Trimming took 5 bases from V and 4 from J; bases not matched to a gene: 3. The CDR3 DNA is TGTGCCAGCAGTACCGGACAGGGCTATGGCTACACCTTC. It encodes CASSTGQGYGYTF.

The rearrangement uses TRBV5-4 and TRBJ2-7; 10 nucleotides align to TRBD2. Trimming at V came to 2 bases and at J to 3 bases, leaving 2 bases not matched to a gene. The CDR3 has 14 residues. Per the germline V gene, CDR1 is SGHNT and CDR2 is YYREEE (reference sequence). The CDR3 nucleotides read TGTGCCAGCAGCTTCAGCGGGAGGGACTACGAGCAGTACTTC. Its protein is CASSFSGRDYEQYF.

This clone was counted once. The rearrangement links TRBV21-1 to TRBJ2-5; no DNA check was done on the table's D call, TRBD1. TRBV21-1 is a pseudogene segment. The CDR3 contains 16 residues. The CDR3 sequence is CASSNRDRGRGETQYF. The CDR3 nucleotides read TGTGCCAGCAGCAACCGGGACAGGGGGCGAGGGGAGACCCAGTACTTC.

The CDR3 sequence: CASSLTGYDTQYF. CDR3 DNA sequence: TGTGCCAGCAGTCTTACAGGGTACGATACGCAGTATTTT. This chain uses TRBV2 with TRBJ2-3; tentatively, D is TRBD1 (6 bases). Germline V gene data show CDR1 as SNHLY and CDR2 as FYNNEI. The CDR3 sequence is 13 residues long. V lost 5 bases, J lost 6 bases, and 12 bases lay in between.

The V and J genes are TRBV5-1 and TRBJ2-7, with TRBD1 matching over 7 bases. With 2 bases clipped from V and 1 base from J, the junction kept 6 bases outside the gene matches. Per the germline V gene, CDR1 is SGHRS and CDR2 is YFSETQ. This CDR3 has 15 amino acids. As DNA, the CDR3 is TGCGCCAGCAGCTTAATGACAGGGACGTCCTACGAGCAGTACTTC. Encoded protein: CASSLMTGTSYEQYF. The full variable domain, its missing parts supplied by reference TRBV5-1 and TRBJ2-7, is KAGVTQTPRYLIKTRGQQVTLSCSPISGHRSVSWYQQTPGQGLQFLFEYFSETQRNKGNFPGRFSGRQFSNSRSEMNVSTLELGDSALYLCASSLMTGTSYEQYFGPGTRLTVT.

The CDR3 loop is CASRASGDQETQYF. CDR3 coding DNA: TGTGCCAGCCGGGCTAGCGGGGACCAAGAGACCCAGTACTTC. This rearrangement joins TRBV28 to TRBJ2-5, with 9 bases matching TRBD2. V trimming: 8 bases; J trimming: 0 bases; junction bases outside the gene matches: 4. The germline CDR1 and CDR2 sequences are MDHEN and SYDVKM. The CDR3 spans 14 residues.